Below are 20 T cell receptor beta chains sequenced from a single sample in a study of beta chain features in type 1 diabetes. Expressed TCRB transcripts got sequenced, as all isolated RNA was reverse transcribed. Libraries were prepared by immunoSEQ multiplex PCR; TCRdb keeps only in-frame clonotypes and omits some of them. This sample has about 150,000 clones; approximately 8% occur once, and the top ten carry 0.5%. No antigen has been assigned to these receptors. General study findings and limits: Type 1 diabetes patients had TCRB CDR3s that were shorter (moderately but significantly so) in all four CD4+ subsets.

Sequencing was performed on central memory CD4+ T cells from blood. Every receptor here comes from a man between 18 and 35 years old with type 1 diabetes.

The J gene is TRBJ2-5, the V gene TRBV19; D gene unclear. CDR1 and CDR2 from the germline V gene are LNHDA and SQIVND (reference sequence). V was shortened by 6 bases and J by 1 base, with 3 bases between the two germline ends. The CDR3 covers 11 residues. CDR3 loop: CASSFQETQYF. The CDR3 nucleotides are TGTGCCAGTAGCTTCCAAGAGACCCAGTACTTC. Full variable domain (rest looked up from reference TRBV19 and TRBJ2-5): DGGITQSPKYLFRKEGQNVTLSCEQNLNHDAMYWYRQDPGQGLRLIYYSQIVNDFQKGDIAEGYSVSREKKESFPLTVTSAQKNPTAFYLCASSFQETQYFGPGTRLLVL.

The V and J genes are TRBV9 and TRBJ2-5; the D gene is possibly TRBD2 (6 bases). With 0 bases removed from V and 5 bases from J, the gap between germline ends came to 17 bases. Germline CDR1 and CDR2: SGDLS and YYNGEE. CDR3 length: 16 residues. The chain's CDR3 is CASSVGSTRESETQYF. In nucleotides, the CDR3 is TGTGCCAGCAGCGTAGGTTCAACCCGGGAGTCTGAGACCCAGTACTTC.

The chain uses TRBV30 and TRBJ1-5, with no clear D. Looked up from germline, CDR1 is GTSNPN and CDR2 is SVGIG (reference sequence). Between the trimmed V and J ends, which lost 2 bases and 6 bases, there was a span of 14 bases. This CDR3 comprises 14 residues. The CDR3 DNA reads as TGTGCCTGGAGTATCGGAGAGGCGGTTCAGCCCCAGCATTTT. This gives the protein CAWSIGEAVQPQHF.

The V and J genes are TRBV5-1 and TRBJ1-2; 8 bases map to TRBD1. The CDR3 is 13 residues long. The V gene end was trimmed by 7 bases and the J gene end by 5 bases; junction bases not matched to a gene: 7. Germline V gives CDR1 SGHRS, CDR2 YFSETQ. DNA of the CDR3: TGCGCCAGCGGCGGGACAGGAAATTATGGCTACACCTTC. This gives the protein CASGGTGNYGYTF.

The chain recombines TRBV9 with TRBJ2-3, with TRBD2 identical over 10 bases. The CDR3 has 16 amino acids. Germline trimming cut 2 bases from V and 0 bases from J; bases unmatched to any gene: 3. Looked up from germline, CDR1 is SGDLS and CDR2 is YYNGEE. The DNA for the CDR3 is TGTGCCAGCAGCGTCGGGACTAGCGCTAGCACAGATACGCAGTATTTT. Its translation: CASSVGTSASTDTQYF. Complete variable domain (other parts from reference TRBV9 and TRBJ2-3): DSGVTQTPKHLITATGQRVTLRCSPRSGDLSVYWYQQSLDQGLQFLIQYYNGEERAKGNILERFSAQQFPDLHSELNLSSLELGDSALYFCASSVGTSASTDTQYFGPGTRLTVL.

In its sample, this clone was seen a few times. The chain recombines TRBV5-1 with TRBJ2-6; a weak D match, TRBD1 (6 bases). Germline-derived CDR1 and CDR2 are SGHRS and YFSETQ. Trimming took 6 bases from V and 0 from J, leaving 25 bases between them. The CDR3 spans 20 residues. The CDR3 DNA is TGCGCCAGCAAAGGGGTCGGCAGGGGCCCTTTGTCCTCTGGGGCCAACGTCCTGACTTTC. Translating it yields CASKGVGRGPLSSGANVLTF.

This clone was counted ten times or more. The chain uses TRBV7-9 and TRBJ2-2; 9 bases agree with TRBD2. CDR1 and CDR2 (germline): SEHNR, FQNEAQ (reference sequence). This CDR3 spans 16 amino acids. J lost 7 bases, V lost 3 bases, and 9 bases had no gene match. The DNA of the CDR3 is TGTGCCAGCAGCTTTGGAGCGGGAGGTCCCGGCGGGGAGCTGTTTTTT. It codes for CASSFGAGGPGGELFF.

The J gene is TRBJ2-1, the V gene TRBV7-9, with D possibly being TRBD2 (5 bases). The CDR3 covers 15 residues. Germline-derived CDR1 and CDR2 are SEHNR and FQNEAQ (reference sequence). Trimming removed 1 base at V and 5 bases at J, with 12 bases between. The CDR3 spells CASSLGGSAHNEQFF. CDR3 in DNA: TGTGCCAGCAGCTTAGGGGGTAGCGCTCACAATGAGCAGTTCTTC. Combining the CDR3 with reference TRBV7-9 and TRBJ2-1 gives the whole variable domain DTGVSQNPRHKITKRGQNVTFRCDPISEHNRLYWYRQTLGQGPEFLTYFQNEAQLEKSRLLSDRFSAERPKGSFSTLEIQRTEQGDSAMYLCASSLGGSAHNEQFFGPGTRLTVL.

This clone was seen more than once but under ten times. The gene calls are TRBV7-9 and TRBJ2-1; 9 nucleotides agree with TRBD2. V was pared by 4 bases and J by 2 bases, with 6 bases of the junction left unmatched. Germline V CDR1 and CDR2: SEHNR, FQNEAQ (reference sequence). CDR3 length equals 16 residues. The CDR3 loop is CASSSHSGGPYNEQFF. Written as DNA, the CDR3 is TGTGCCAGCAGCTCCCATAGCGGGGGCCCCTACAATGAGCAGTTCTTC.

This clone was found a few times. CDR3 loop: CASSPRQAFVMNTEAFF. The DNA for the CDR3 is TGTGCCAGCTCACCACGGCAGGCCTTTGTCATGAACACTGAAGCTTTCTTT. The chain carries TRBV18 and TRBJ1-1; D is ambiguous. This CDR3 region has 17 residues. Germline-derived CDR1 and CDR2 are KGHSH and LQKENI. The ends were cut back, 1 base at V and 0 bases at J, with 15 bases in the middle. Full variable domain (outside the CDR3, taken from reference TRBV18 and TRBJ1-1): NAGVMQNPRHLVRRRGQEARLRCSPMKGHSHVYWYRQLPEEGLKFMVYLQKENIIDESGMPKERFSAEFPKEGPSILRIQQVVRGDSAAYFCASSPRQAFVMNTEAFFGQGTRLTVV.

This clone was picked up a small number of times. This chain connects TRBV27 to TRBJ1-3, with D unclear. Looked up from germline, CDR1 is MNHEY and CDR2 is SMNVEV (reference sequence). V lost 5 bases, J lost 4 bases, and 24 bases lay in between. CDR3 length equals 18 residues. The CDR3 nucleotides read TGTGCCAGCAGTAAGAGAGCGGTGGTGGGTACGAGCGGAAACACCATATATTTT. This encodes CASSKRAVVGTSGNTIYF.

The V call is TRBV6-5, the J call TRBJ1-5; 9 bases align to TRBD1. CDR1 and CDR2 from the germline V gene are MNHEY and SVGAGI. J was trimmed by 9 bases and V by 2 bases; bases with no gene match: 5. This CDR3 is 14 amino acids long. Written as DNA, the CDR3 is TGTGCCAGCAGTTACCAGGGACAGGGTTCGCCCCAGCATTTT. It specifies CASSYQGQGSPQHF.

The chain couples TRBV28 to TRBJ2-7, with a weak D call TRBD2 (6 bases). The CDR3 spans 13 residues. CDR1 MDHEN and CDR2 SYDVKM come from the germline V gene. The V gene lost 3 bases and the J gene lost 5 bases, with 11 bases spanning the gap. CDR3 nucleotide sequence: TGTGCCAGCAGTTTGCCGGGGGTTGACGAGCAGTACTTC. This encodes CASSLPGVDEQYF.

CDR3 loop: CASSLATGASTDTQYF. CDR3 bases: TGCGCCAGCAGCTTGGCGACAGGGGCTAGCACAGATACGCAGTATTTT. V gene TRBV5-1 combines with J gene TRBJ2-3, with 8 nucleotides matching TRBD1. J gave up 0 bases and V 0 bases, and 3 bases lay outside the gene matches. The CDR3 totals 16 residues. Germline V CDR1 and CDR2: SGHRS, YFSETQ.

This clone was recorded a few times. The V gene is TRBV28, the J gene TRBJ1-2; possibly TRBD1 for D (6 bases). The length of the CDR3 is 15 residues. Per germline, CDR1 MDHEN and CDR2 SYDVKM. V was clipped by 6 bases and J by 5 bases, with 19 bases between them. CDR3 amino acids: CASSATGFEGYGYTF. Here the CDR3 DNA reads TGTGCCAGCAGCGCGACAGGCTTCGAGGGATATGGCTACACCTTC.

The gene calls are TRBV27 and TRBJ2-5, with 11 bases aligning to TRBD2. This CDR3 contains 17 residues. With V trimmed by 5 bases and J by 2 bases, 10 bases remained unmatched. The germline V gene encodes CDR1 MNHEY and CDR2 SMNVEV (reference sequence). For the CDR3, the DNA is TGTGCCAGCAGTCCCCAACCCCGACTAGCGGGACAAGAGACCCAGTACTTC. Its translation: CASSPQPRLAGQETQYF.

This clone appeared a few times. V and J are TRBV2 and TRBJ2-5; 10 bases match TRBD2. CDR1 and CDR2 from the germline V gene are SNHLY and FYNNEI. V shed 3 bases, J shed 7 bases, and the junction held 11 bases outside the gene matches. The CDR3 has 16 amino acids. CDR3 nucleotide sequence: TGTGCCAGCAGTGACCAGACTAGCGGGCCGCATGGGACCCAGTACTTC. Translating it yields CASSDQTSGPHGTQYF.

This clone was observed a handful of times. The DNA for the CDR3 is TGTGCCAGCAGCCAAGCCGAGGGTTATGGCTACACCTTC. It codes for CASSQAEGYGYTF. The V and J genes are TRBV11-2 and TRBJ1-2; D call uncertain. Germline loops: CDR1 SGHAT, CDR2 FQNNGV. The V and J ends lost 5 bases and 5 bases respectively, with 12 bases between them. CDR3 size: 13 residues.

This clone was seen a handful of times. The V and J genes are TRBV5-6 and TRBJ2-3, with 7 bases fitting TRBD1. Germline V CDR1 and CDR2: SGHDT, YYEEEE. This CDR3 has 15 residues. The V gene end was trimmed by 0 bases and the J gene end by 4 bases; junction bases not matched to a gene: 5. CDR3 residues: CASSLAPTGSDTQYF. As DNA, the CDR3 is TGTGCCAGCAGCTTGGCCCCGACAGGGTCAGATACGCAGTATTTT.

V usage is TRBV28 and J usage is TRBJ1-2; TRBD1 agrees at 11 bases. The length of the CDR3 is 14 residues. The V segment lost 3 bases and the J segment 4 bases; nucleotides outside the gene matches: 1. Per germline, CDR1 MDHEN and CDR2 SYDVKM. CDR3 protein: CASSFGTGGYGYTF. For the CDR3, the DNA is TGTGCCAGCAGTTTCGGGACAGGGGGCTATGGCTACACCTTC.